This is a list of T cell receptor beta chains from one sample in a study of monozygotic twins with cystic fibrosis. Clones were read by immunoSEQ multiplex PCR, and TCRdb kept only the in-frame ones, dropping some. The sample yields fewer than 20,000 clones, more than 80% seen once. Sequencing was done on a sample of blood. All receptors derive from a girl under 10 years old with cystic fibrosis. CDR3s include the opening cysteine and the closing phenylalanine or tryptophan. A D gene is named only where the DNA matches it firmly. Size values are once, few and many counts, or a class for expanded clones, and some rows have none.

size,D,V,J,length,CDR3,DNA
.,TRBD1,TRBV4-1,TRBJ1-1,16,CASSQDPGSGGFEAFF,TGCGCCAGCAGCCAAGATCCAGGGTCAGGGGGATTTGAAGCTTTCTTT
.,.,TRBV11-2,TRBJ2-5,15,CASSVFRGFGETQYF,TGTGCCAGCAGCGTATTCAGGGGATTTGGGGAGACCCAGTACTTC
few,TRBD1,TRBV5-1,TRBJ1-1,16,CASSTLRDSLNTEAFF,TGCGCCAGCAGCACCCTCCGGGACAGCTTGAACACTGAAGCTTTCTTT
.,.,TRBV6-1,TRBJ1-5,13,CASHQASNQPQHF,TGTGCCAGCCACCAGGCTAGCAATCAGCCCCAGCATTTT
.,TRBD2,TRBV18,TRBJ2-7,15,CASSPPAGGIYEQYF,TGTGCCAGCTCACCACCTGCGGGAGGGATCTACGAGCAGTACTTC
.,.,TRBV5-1,TRBJ1-1,13,CASSLTPNTEAFF,TGCGCCAGCAGCTTAACTCCGAACACTGAAGCTTTCTTT
.,.,TRBV7-9,TRBJ1-4,16,CASSLDPGAGTEKLFF,TGTGCCAGCAGCTTAGATCCGGGGGCGGGAACTGAAAAACTGTTTTTT
.,.,TRBV6-6,TRBJ1-1,14,CASTSGTRNTEAFF,TGTGCCAGCACCTCGGGGACGAGGAACACTGAAGCTTTCTTT
.,TRBD2,TRBV27,TRBJ2-7,15,CASRPDPGLVHEQYF,TGTGCCAGCAGGCCCGACCCGGGACTAGTGCACGAGCAGTACTTC
few,.,TRBV19,TRBJ1-1,11,CAIIEPRGAFF,TGTGCCATAATAGAGCCCCGGGGTGCTTTCTTT
.,.,TRBV27,TRBJ2-3,15,CASSLLNSVTDTQYF,TGTGCCAGCAGTCTTCTCAATAGCGTCACAGATACGCAGTATTTT
.,.,TRBV19,TRBJ1-2,14,CASSRPRQLYGYTF,TGTGCCAGTAGCCGCCCCCGACAGCTCTATGGCTACACCTTC
.,.,TRBV21-1,TRBJ2-7,15,CARRTGRRSSYEQYF,TGTGCCAGGAGGACGGGGCGGAGGAGCTCCTACGAGCAGTACTTC
.,.,TRBV5-4,TRBJ2-3,14,CASSAIGTSDTQYF,TGTGCCAGCAGCGCTATAGGGACATCAGATACGCAGTATTTT
.,TRBD1,TRBV11-2,TRBJ1-5,15,CASSLRQGVNQPQHF,TGTGCCAGCAGCTTACGACAGGGGGTCAATCAGCCCCAGCATTTT
.,.,TRBV5-5,TRBJ1-1,14,CASRFREMNTEAFF,TGTGCCAGCAGATTCAGGGAGATGAACACTGAAGCTTTCTTT
once,.,TRBV12-5,TRBJ2-1,18,CASGSYPGRQVSNNEQFF,TGTGCTAGTGGTTCCTATCCAGGAAGACAGGTCTCCAACAATGAGCAGTTCTTC
.,.,TRBV5-1,TRBJ2-3,14,CASSPTGPSDTQYF,TGCGCCAGCAGTCCAACCGGACCCTCAGATACGCAGTATTTT
.,TRBD2,TRBV6-5,TRBJ2-1,14,CATVGGAEYNEQFF,TGTGCCACCGTCGGGGGGGCTGAATACAATGAGCAGTTCTTC
once,.,TRBV5-1,TRBJ1-2,13,CASSPSPTSGYTF,TGCGCCAGCAGCCCCTCTCCGACGAGTGGCTACACCTTC
.,TRBD2,TRBV6-1,TRBJ2-1,15,CASTGGLAGSSEQFF,TGTGCCAGCACCGGGGGACTAGCTGGAAGTAGTGAGCAGTTCTTC
.,.,TRBV27,TRBJ1-1,14,CASSLRGGNTEAFF,TGTGCCAGCAGTTTAAGGGGAGGGAACACTGAAGCTTTCTTT
.,.,TRBV15,TRBJ1-1,14,CATSRDRGRTEAFF,TGTGCCACCAGCAGAGACAGGGGTAGGACTGAAGCTTTCTTT
.,TRBD2,TRBV11-2,TRBJ2-5,19,CASSSLGGPSGRYEETQYF,TGTGCCAGCAGCTCATTGGGGGGTCCGAGCGGGAGATACGAAGAGACCCAGTACTTC